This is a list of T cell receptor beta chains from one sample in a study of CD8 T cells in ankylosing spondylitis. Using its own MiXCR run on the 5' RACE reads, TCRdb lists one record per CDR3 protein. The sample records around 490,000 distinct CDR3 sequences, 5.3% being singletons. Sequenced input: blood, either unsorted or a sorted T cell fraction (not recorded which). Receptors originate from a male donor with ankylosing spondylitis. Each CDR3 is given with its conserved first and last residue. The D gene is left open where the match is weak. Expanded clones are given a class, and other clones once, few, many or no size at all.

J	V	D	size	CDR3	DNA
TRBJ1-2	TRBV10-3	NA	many	CAISEPRDNYGYTF	TGTGCCATCAGTGAACCCAGGGACAACTATGGCTACACCTTC
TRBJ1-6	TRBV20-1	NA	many	CSAEILPGNSPLHF	TGCAGTGCTGAAATTTTGCCAGGGAATTCACCCCTCCACTTT
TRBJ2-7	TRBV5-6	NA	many	CASSRTEGYEQYF	TGTGCCAGCAGCCGGACAGAGGGATACGAGCAGTACTTC
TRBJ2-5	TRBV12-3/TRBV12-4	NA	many	CASSLAGDRETQYF	TGTGCCAGCAGTTTAGCGGGAGATCGAGAGACCCAGTACTTC
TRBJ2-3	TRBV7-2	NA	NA	CASSSIQGRGTDTQYF	TGTGCCAGCAGTTCTATTCAGGGCAGGGGCACAGATACGCAGTATTTT
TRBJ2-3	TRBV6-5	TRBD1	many	CASSYDRGETDTQYF	TGTGCCAGCAGTTACGACAGGGGAGAAACAGATACGCAGTATTTT
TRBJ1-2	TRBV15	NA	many	CATSRDIGDSNYGYTF	TGTGCCACCAGCAGAGATATAGGGGATTCTAACTATGGCTACACCTTC
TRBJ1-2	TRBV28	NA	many	CASSSEGAGYTF	TGTGCCAGCAGTTCCGAGGGCGCTGGCTACACCTTC
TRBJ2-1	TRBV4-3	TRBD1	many	CASSHTGTGLYNEQFF	TGCGCCAGCAGCCACACCGGGACAGGACTTTACAATGAGCAGTTCTTC
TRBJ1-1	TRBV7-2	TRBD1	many	CASSLLGQGTTEAFF	TGTGCCAGCAGCTTATTAGGACAGGGTACCACTGAAGCTTTCTTT
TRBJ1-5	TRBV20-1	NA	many	CSARAGAITYQPQHF	TGCAGTGCTAGGGCGGGGGCGATTACCTATCAGCCCCAGCATTTT
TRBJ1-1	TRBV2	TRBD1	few	CASSVGRGRTEAFF	TGTGCCAGCAGTGTTGGGAGGGGGCGGACTGAAGCTTTCTTT
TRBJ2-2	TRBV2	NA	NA	CASSEQGTGELFF	TGTGCCAGCAGTGAACAGGGCACCGGGGAGCTGTTTTTT
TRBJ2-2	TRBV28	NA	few	CASSSSRGPGELFF	TGTGCCAGCAGCTCCTCGCGGGGCCCCGGGGAGCTGTTTTTT
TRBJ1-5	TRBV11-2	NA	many	CASSLGALSNQPQHF	TGTGCCAGCAGCTTAGGTGCACTTAGCAATCAGCCCCAGCATTTT
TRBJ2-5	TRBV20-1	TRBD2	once	CSARDRVGGETQYF	TGCAGTGCTAGAGACCGGGTCGGGGGGGAGACCCAGTACTTC
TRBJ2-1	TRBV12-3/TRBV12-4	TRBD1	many	CASRIGTDYYNEQFF	TGTGCCAGCAGAATTGGGACAGATTACTACAATGAGCAGTTCTTC
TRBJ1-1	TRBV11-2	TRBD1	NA	CASSGRQGYEAFF	TGTGCCAGCAGCGGGAGACAGGGCTATGAAGCTTTCTTT
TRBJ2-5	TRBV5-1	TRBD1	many	CASSSYQGESETQYF	TGCGCCAGCAGCTCCTACCAGGGGGAGTCAGAGACCCAGTACTTC
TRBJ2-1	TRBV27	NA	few	CASSLRGPTINEQFF	TGTGCCAGCAGTTTACGTGGGCCCACGATCAATGAGCAGTTCTTC
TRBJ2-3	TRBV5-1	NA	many	CASSSRGTDTQYF	TGTGCCAGCAGTTCGCGGGGCACAGATACGCAGTATTTT
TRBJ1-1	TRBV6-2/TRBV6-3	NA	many	CASSRRHTEAFF	TGTGCCAGCAGCAGGAGGCACACTGAAGCTTTCTTT
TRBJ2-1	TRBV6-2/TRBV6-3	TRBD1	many	CASSHLSGTDTYLTYNEQFF	TGTGCCAGCAGCCATCTTTCAGGGACAGACACCTACTTGACCTACAATGAGCAGTTCTTC
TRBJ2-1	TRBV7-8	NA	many	CASSLVGGFYNEQFF	TGTGCCAGCAGCTTAGTGGGGGGCTTCTACAATGAGCAGTTCTTC
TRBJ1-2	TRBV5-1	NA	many	CASSFGDGVQGYTF	TGCGCCAGCAGCTTTGGGGACGGGGTTCAAGGCTACACCTTC
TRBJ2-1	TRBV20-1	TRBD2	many	CSAARTGGPYNEQFF	TGCAGTGCCGCACGAACGGGGGGGCCCTACAATGAGCAGTTCTTC
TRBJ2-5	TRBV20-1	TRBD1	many	CSPGDRVETQYF	TGCAGTCCGGGGGACAGGGTGGAGACCCAGTACTTC
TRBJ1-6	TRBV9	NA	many	CASSARGINNSPLHF	TGTGCCAGCAGCGCAAGGGGGATCAATAATTCACCCCTCCACTTT
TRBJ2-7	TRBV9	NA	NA	CASSLLPGPKTYEQYF	TGTGCCAGCAGCTTGTTACCGGGACCGAAAACCTACGAGCAGTACTTC
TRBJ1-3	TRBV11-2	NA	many	CASSDRRRRNTIYF	TGTGCCAGCAGCGATCGCAGGCGGAGAAACACCATATATTTT
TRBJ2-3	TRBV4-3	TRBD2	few	CASSQDPLAGETDTQYF	TGCGCCAGCAGCCAAGACCCGTTAGCGGGGGAGACAGATACGCAGTATTTT
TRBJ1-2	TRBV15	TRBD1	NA	CATSGQVARGGYTF	TGTGCCACCAGCGGACAGGTTGCTCGGGGGGGCTACACCTTC
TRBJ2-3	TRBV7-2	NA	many	CASSLNPSQGLTDTQYF	TGTGCCAGCAGCTTAAACCCAAGCCAGGGACTCACAGATACGCAGTATTTT
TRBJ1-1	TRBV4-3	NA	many	CASSQHLVRAEAFF	TGCGCCAGCAGCCAACATCTCGTTCGCGCTGAAGCTTTCTTT
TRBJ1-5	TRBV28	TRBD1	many	CASSLYPTGGPSNQPQHF	TGTGCCAGCAGTTTATACCCGACAGGGGGACCTAGCAATCAGCCCCAGCATTTT
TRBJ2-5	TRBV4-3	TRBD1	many	CASSQATPTGGETQYF	TGCGCCAGCAGTCAGGCTACTCCCACAGGGGGAGAGACCCAGTACTTC
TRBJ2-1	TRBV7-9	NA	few	CASSLGYLEQFF	TGTGCCAGCAGCCTCGGGTATCTAGAGCAGTTCTTC
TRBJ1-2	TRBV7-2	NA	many	CASSSAHGDGYTF	TGTGCCAGCAGCTCGGCACATGGGGATGGCTACACCTTC
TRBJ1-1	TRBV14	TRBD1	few	CASSPSRGDRAENTEAFF	TGTGCCAGCAGCCCATCACGTGGGGACAGGGCGGAGAACACTGAAGCTTTCTTT
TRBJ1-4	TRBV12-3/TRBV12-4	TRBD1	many	CASSPGTGGHEKLFF	TGTGCCAGCAGTCCCGGGACAGGGGGCCATGAAAAACTGTTTTTT
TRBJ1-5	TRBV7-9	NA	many	CASSHSRGNQPQHF	TGTGCCAGCAGCCATAGCCGGGGAAATCAGCCCCAGCATTTT
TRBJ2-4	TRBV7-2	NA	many	CASSSSDLRGIQYF	TGTGCCAGCAGCTCCTCGGACCTTCGGGGCATTCAGTACTTC
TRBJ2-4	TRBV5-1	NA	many	CASSPDGAAKNIQYF	TGCGCCAGCAGTCCGGACGGGGCTGCCAAAAACATTCAGTACTTC